In its sample, the clone carrying this T cell receptor (beta chain) was seen a few times. Its antigen remains unknown. This record comes from a study of CD8+ T cells in alopecia areata. At the level of the study: Treated patients were dosed with oral tofacitinib, taking 5 to 10 mg twice daily.

This CDR3 spans 12 amino acids. CDR1 and CDR2 (germline): PRHDT, FYEKMQ (reference sequence). V was pared by 5 bases and J by 7 bases, with 12 bases between. Overall study findings and caveats: Compared with normal scalp, lesional scalp had higher clonality and more expanded CD8+ clones. Sequencing of scalp samples also includes resident alphabeta T cells from normal skin.

Following RNA extraction, reverse transcription yielded cDNA that acted as the sequencing template. TCRdb's table, derived via immunoSEQ multiplex PCR, lists solely in-frame clones and lacks some. The table shows some 150,000 clones, with around half occurring only once. The receptor was isolated from a human donor with alopecia areata. Sequencing used CD8+ T cells sorted from blood, obtained at week 0. This rearrangement joins TRBV13 to TRBJ2-7; D gene uncertain. The CDR3 coding sequence is TGTGCCAGCAGCCCTCAACGGGCAGAGCAGTACTTC. Translated: CASSPQRAEQYF.